This T cell receptor (beta chain) emerged from a study of T cell responses to AZD1222 COVID-19 vaccine. Study-level points and caveats: White British people made up most donors, females outnumbered males, and clonal diversity was possibly underestimated. No day 14 peak samples; only post-peak repertoires were characterized. Of the AZD1222 recipients, only five to seven were seropositive at baseline. Reportedly, nearly half the spike-specific TCRs target unmutated variant regions.

The V gene lost 3 bases and the J gene lost 0 bases, with 6 bases spanning the gap. CDR3 length: 13 amino acids. Per germline, CDR1 DFQATT and CDR2 SNEGSKA (reference sequence). With respect to this clone: Its cognate antigen is unknown.

This table comes from immunoSEQ multiplex PCR, and its TCRdb copy is limited to in-frame clones, with some not included. The sample contains more than 95,000 clones, roughly nine tenths of which appear only once. The source material was peripheral blood, sampled 28 days after the second AZD1222 dose. The gene calls are TRBV20-1 and TRBJ2-4; no reliable D call. The TCR originated in an adult who received the AZD1222 COVID-19 vaccine. In DNA form, the CDR3 reads TGCAGTGCTAGTGATTTAGCCAAAAACATTCAGTACTTC. This sequence encodes CSASDLAKNIQYF.